This T cell receptor beta chain comes out of a study of CD8+ T cells in alopecia areata. Study-wide findings and caveats: Administration of tofacitinib significantly diminished scalp clonality and expanded CD8+ clones within the top 100. Clonality in lesional scalp, especially alopecia totalis/universalis, exceeded that of normal scalp.

As concerns this clone: Its matching antigen is unknown.

Specified treatment: oral pan-JAK inhibitor, 5-10 mg twice daily. V was pared by 1 base and J by 4 bases, with 6 bases between. Germline V gene sequence: CDR1 SGHDT, CDR2 YYEEEE. CDR3 length: 14 amino acids. cDNA prepared by RNA extraction and subsequent reverse transcription served as the template for sequencing. Here immunoSEQ multiplex PCR was the method, and the copy in TCRdb shows in-frame clones only, minus some. The sample includes 150,000 to 200,000 clones, around 60% of them seen just once. The sequence was obtained from a human donor with alopecia areata. The chain employs TRBV5-6 and TRBJ2-6; D call uncertain. The source was CD4+ T cells sorted from blood, collected between weeks 47 and 50, from a patient treated with tofacitinib. As DNA, the CDR3 is TGTGCCAGCAGCTTGCGTGGCGGGGCCAACGTCCTGACTTTC. It yields the protein CASSLRGGANVLTF.